Listed below are T cell receptor beta chains from one sample, sequenced in a study of cytomegalovirus exposure and HLA in healthy donors. Using immunoSEQ multiplex PCR, the repertoire was profiled, and TCRdb retains in-frame clones only, with some absent. The sample holds under 170,000 clones, approximately 85% seen once. Sequenced material: PBMCs. Receptor source: a man aged 50-60 years in good health and CMV-seropositive. CDR3s include the opening cysteine and the closing phenylalanine or tryptophan. A D gene is named only where the DNA matches it firmly. Expanded clones get a size class; other rows say once, few or many, or leave the size out.

clone size: .; J gene: TRBJ2-1; V gene: TRBV19; D gene: .; CDR3 DNA: TGTGCCAGTAGTATAGGGAGCTCTGAGCAGTTCTTC; CDR3 protein: CASSIGSSEQFF
clone size: .; J gene: TRBJ2-2; V gene: TRBV6-6; D gene: TRBD2; CDR3 DNA: TGTGCCAGCAGATCAACTAGCGGGAGGGCCGTCGGGGAGCTGTTTTTT; CDR3 protein: CASRSTSGRAVGELFF
clone size: few; J gene: TRBJ2-5; V gene: TRBV14; D gene: .; CDR3 DNA: TGTGCCAGCAGCCCCCACCGGGGTGTGGAGACCCAGTACTTC; CDR3 protein: CASSPHRGVETQYF
clone size: .; J gene: TRBJ2-3; V gene: TRBV10-2; D gene: .; CDR3 DNA: TGCGCCAGCCGCGACTCTACCGGAGATACGCAGTATTTT; CDR3 protein: CASRDSTGDTQYF
clone size: .; J gene: TRBJ2-1; V gene: TRBV2; D gene: TRBD1; CDR3 DNA: TGTGCCAGCAATCCCGGACAGGGCTACAATGAGCAGTTCTTC; CDR3 protein: CASNPGQGYNEQFF
clone size: .; J gene: TRBJ2-7; V gene: TRBV10-3; D gene: .; CDR3 DNA: TGTGCCATCAGTGAGCCGATAGCAGGGTTTTACGAGCAGTACTTC; CDR3 protein: CAISEPIAGFYEQYF
clone size: .; J gene: TRBJ2-3; V gene: TRBV5-4; D gene: .; CDR3 DNA: TGTGCCAGCAGCGACCAGGGGAGCGCTACGCAGTATTTT; CDR3 protein: CASSDQGSATQYF
clone size: .; J gene: TRBJ2-2; V gene: TRBV10-3; D gene: TRBD1; CDR3 DNA: TGTGCCGTGGGACAGGGCGACACCGGGGAGCTGTTTTTT; CDR3 protein: CAVGQGDTGELFF
clone size: once; J gene: TRBJ2-7; V gene: TRBV28; D gene: .; CDR3 DNA: TGTGCCAGCAGCTACGATGCGGGGAACTCCTACGAGCAGTACTTC; CDR3 protein: CASSYDAGNSYEQYF
clone size: .; J gene: TRBJ1-4; V gene: TRBV29-1; D gene: .; CDR3 DNA: TGCAGCGTGGGGGGAGGGGATGAAAAACTGTTTTTT; CDR3 protein: CSVGGGDEKLFF
clone size: .; J gene: TRBJ2-1; V gene: TRBV2; D gene: TRBD1; CDR3 DNA: TGTGCCAGCAGCGCGACAGGGTACAATGAGCAGTTCTTC; CDR3 protein: CASSATGYNEQFF
clone size: .; J gene: TRBJ1-2; V gene: TRBV10-3; D gene: .; CDR3 DNA: TGTGCCATCAGTCTAGCCTTCTATGGCTACACCTTC; CDR3 protein: CAISLAFYGYTF
clone size: .; J gene: TRBJ1-1; V gene: TRBV18; D gene: .; CDR3 DNA: TGTGCCAGCTCACCAGGACTGGGAGACACTGAAGCTTTCTTT; CDR3 protein: CASSPGLGDTEAFF
clone size: few; J gene: TRBJ2-1; V gene: TRBV7-9; D gene: TRBD1; CDR3 DNA: TGTGCCAGCAGCTCAAGGGACAGAGTCAATGAGCAGTTCTTC; CDR3 protein: CASSSRDRVNEQFF
clone size: .; J gene: TRBJ1-1; V gene: TRBV28; D gene: .; CDR3 DNA: TGTGCCAGCAGTTTTTATACTGAAGCTTTCTTT; CDR3 protein: CASSFYTEAFF
clone size: once; J gene: TRBJ1-6; V gene: TRBV6-1; D gene: .; CDR3 DNA: TGTGCCAGCAGCCTAGCCCCAGGGGTAGGTTCACCCCTCCACTTT; CDR3 protein: CASSLAPGVGSPLHF
clone size: once; J gene: TRBJ2-7; V gene: TRBV18; D gene: TRBD1; CDR3 DNA: TGTGCCAGCTCTTACGGGACAGGGTCCTACGAGCAGTACTTC; CDR3 protein: CASSYGTGSYEQYF
clone size: once; J gene: TRBJ2-7; V gene: TRBV6-4; D gene: TRBD1; CDR3 DNA: TGTGCCAGCAGTGAAGTACAGGGGGCGTCCTACGAGCAGTACTTC; CDR3 protein: CASSEVQGASYEQYF
clone size: .; J gene: TRBJ2-7; V gene: TRBV6-1; D gene: .; CDR3 DNA: TGTGCCAGCAACGTGGGAGAAAGGTACGAGCAGTACTTC; CDR3 protein: CASNVGERYEQYF
clone size: .; J gene: TRBJ2-7; V gene: TRBV7-9; D gene: .; CDR3 DNA: TGTGCCAGCAGCTTAGATGGCAGAAACTACGAGCAGTACTTC; CDR3 protein: CASSLDGRNYEQYF
clone size: .; J gene: TRBJ1-3; V gene: TRBV6-1; D gene: .; CDR3 DNA: TGTGCCAGCAGTGAAGGGGTACAGGGAAGAAACACCATATATTTT; CDR3 protein: CASSEGVQGRNTIYF
clone size: .; J gene: TRBJ2-7; V gene: TRBV15; D gene: TRBD2; CDR3 DNA: TGTGCCACCAGCACACCGCTAGCGGGGTCTTTCGAGCAGTACTTC; CDR3 protein: CATSTPLAGSFEQYF
clone size: .; J gene: TRBJ2-1; V gene: TRBV4-2; D gene: TRBD2; CDR3 DNA: TGTGCCAGCAGCCACACAGCCATAGCGGGACACACCTACAATGAGCAGTTCTTC; CDR3 protein: CASSHTAIAGHTYNEQFF
clone size: .; J gene: TRBJ2-3; V gene: TRBV28; D gene: TRBD2; CDR3 DNA: TGTGCCAGCAGTCCAGGGACTAGCAGGTCCAGCACAGATACGCAGTATTTT; CDR3 protein: CASSPGTSRSSTDTQYF
clone size: few; J gene: TRBJ2-7; V gene: TRBV27; D gene: TRBD1; CDR3 DNA: TGTGCCAGCAGTATTCCGGGACAGGGTCTTTACGAGCAGTACTTC; CDR3 protein: CASSIPGQGLYEQYF
clone size: .; J gene: TRBJ2-7; V gene: TRBV7-9; D gene: TRBD1; CDR3 DNA: TGTGCCAGCAGCCAGGGACAGAGCTCCTACGAGCAGTACTTC; CDR3 protein: CASSQGQSSYEQYF
clone size: .; J gene: TRBJ2-3; V gene: TRBV5-1; D gene: TRBD2; CDR3 DNA: TGCGCCAGCAGCTTGGCCCAGGCTAGCGGGCTCTACTACACAGATACGCAGTATTTT; CDR3 protein: CASSLAQASGLYYTDTQYF
clone size: .; J gene: TRBJ2-5; V gene: TRBV28; D gene: TRBD2; CDR3 DNA: TGTGCCAGCAGATTAGCGGGAGGGCCCGGACAAGAGACCCAGTACTTC; CDR3 protein: CASRLAGGPGQETQYF
clone size: .; J gene: TRBJ1-1; V gene: TRBV6-1; D gene: .; CDR3 DNA: TGTGCCAGCAGTGAGGGAGTCTGGAACACTGAAGCTTTCTTT; CDR3 protein: CASSEGVWNTEAFF
clone size: .; J gene: TRBJ1-1; V gene: TRBV30; D gene: TRBD1; CDR3 DNA: TGTGCCTTCGACAGGGGCGTCACCACTGAAGCTTTCTTT; CDR3 protein: CAFDRGVTTEAFF
clone size: .; J gene: TRBJ2-1; V gene: TRBV5-6; D gene: .; CDR3 DNA: TGTGCCAGCAGCTTCGGCCAGGATAACAATGAGCAGTTCTTC; CDR3 protein: CASSFGQDNNEQFF
clone size: .; J gene: TRBJ2-1; V gene: TRBV27; D gene: .; CDR3 DNA: TGTGCCAGCAGTTTAACCGAGGGCCTGAGCTCCTACAATGAGCAGTTCTTC; CDR3 protein: CASSLTEGLSSYNEQFF
clone size: .; J gene: TRBJ2-3; V gene: TRBV6-5; D gene: TRBD2; CDR3 DNA: TGTGCCAGCAGCCGTAGCGGGTTCACAGATACGCAGTATTTT; CDR3 protein: CASSRSGFTDTQYF
clone size: once; J gene: TRBJ2-7; V gene: TRBV20-1; D gene: .; CDR3 DNA: TGCAGTGCTAGAGATCGCGGGAAGCAGTACTTC; CDR3 protein: CSARDRGKQYF
clone size: .; J gene: TRBJ1-4; V gene: TRBV27; D gene: TRBD1; CDR3 DNA: TGTGCCAGCAGTGCCCGGGACAGGGGAAAACTGTTTTTT; CDR3 protein: CASSARDRGKLFF
clone size: .; J gene: TRBJ2-7; V gene: TRBV6-6; D gene: .; CDR3 DNA: TGTGCCAGCAGACTGCGGGTAGCTGATTCCTACGAGCAGTACTTC; CDR3 protein: CASRLRVADSYEQYF
clone size: .; J gene: TRBJ2-5; V gene: TRBV19; D gene: .; CDR3 DNA: TGTGCCAGTAGTAAGGGGTTCCAAGAGACCCAGTACTTC; CDR3 protein: CASSKGFQETQYF
clone size: .; J gene: TRBJ1-5; V gene: TRBV27; D gene: .; CDR3 DNA: TGTGCCAGCAGTTTCTCCATGGAGCAGCCCCAGCATTTT; CDR3 protein: CASSFSMEQPQHF